This paragraph covers one T cell receptor beta chain sequence. This clonotype was counted a few times. Its cognate antigen has yet to be identified. No base quality information exists; no much larger clone differs at one position. The TCR beta CDR3 regions were amplified from RNA transcripts. The first round of RT-PCR for the TCR CDR3 was performed with the HTBI primer set and the Qiagen OneStep RT-PCR kit. A second multiplex PCR round built the libraries, followed by size selection and purification. Libraries were sequenced paired-end with 100 bp reads on an Illumina HiSeq2000. On the authors' methods: Raw data were processed with SOAPnuke, discarding reads with adapters, uncalled bases, mean Phred below 15, or no exact constant-primer or identifier match. COPE v1.2.5 was used to merge the high-quality paired reads, and each unique nucleotide sequence was defined as a clonotype. MiTCR v1.1 was used to align the clonotypes against IMGT TRBV, TRBD and TRBJ reference segments. Only V-J combinations with frequency above 0.0001, covering about 99% of repertoires, were analysed. The TCS score was defined as F50 (clonal expansion) divided by E x V (chaos), with BLOSUM62-based TCRdist calculated between CDR3 peptides within each V-J. Welch's t-statistics and random forest reduced approximately 520 V-J features to fewer than 15, which were used in a naive Bayes classifier (R e1071). In TCRdb, the public reads were trimmed at Q25 with fastp and aligned with MiXCR, with productive beta chains retained. Each CDR3 protein appears once, grouped with its most common genes and DNA. What appears here as the V and J calls and clone size reflects TCRdb's work, not the paper's. The sample table contains some 510,000 distinct CDR3 sequences; only one count was recorded for roughly 20% of them. The ten largest account for 26% of the sample.

Graves' hyperthyroidism was defined as stable when no progression to ophthalmopathy occurred over 18 months of follow-up. Hyperthyroidism patients were newly diagnosed, with disease duration under 2 months, and aged 18 to 65 years. Any patient with an uncontrolled infection, another autoimmune disease, pregnancy or lactation was excluded. Clinical symptoms, serum thyroxine and TRAb, thyroid ultrasound, and orbital computed tomography formed the basis for the diagnoses. PBMCs were isolated from 10 ml of fresh peripheral blood by Ficoll-Paque density gradient centrifugation. Total RNA was extracted using Trizol reagent, and RNA quality was assessed on an Agilent 2100 Bioanalyzer. The CDR3 starts with the cysteine, ends with the phenylalanine, and has 15 residues. Here the CDR3 DNA is all that survives: 45 bases in frame from base 1. Reading the germline V gene gives CDR1 LGHNA and CDR2 YNFKEQ. Between the V and J ends, shortened by 0 bases and 2 bases respectively, the junction contains 11 bases.

This specimen belongs to a study of T cells in Graves' hyperthyroidism and ophthalmopathy (dated by TCRdb to the late 2010s). With respect to the entire study: Peripheral blood samples were taken at initial diagnosis, before any treatment was given. The paper reports TCR Vbeta CDR3 sequencing of 130 to 150 peripheral blood samples: 43 ophthalmopathy, under 80 hyperthyroidism and around 17 progressor patients. Prospective prediction of ophthalmopathy was tested in an independent validation cohort of some 19 hyperthyroidism patients and some 17 patients who later progressed to ophthalmopathy. In addition, the study compared T-cell repertoires in thyroid tissue and in blood from five to seven Graves' hyperthyroidism patients. TCR V-J signatures able to tell the groups apart were searched for in a discovery cohort of approximately 95 patients, of whom fewer than 45 had Graves' ophthalmopathy and about 60 had stable Graves' hyperthyroidism. After sampling, hyperthyroidism patients received methimazole starting at 30 mg daily, and ophthalmopathy patients received high-dose intravenous methylprednisolone. The 100 discovery patients were randomly split 7:3 into training and test sets. What the study reported, not specific to this receptor: No statistical method was used to set the sample size in advance, and investigators knew the group allocation. In validation, the model predicted progression to ophthalmopathy with around 71% sensitivity and approximately 72% specificity, a median of about 6 months before onset. Most expanded thyroid clonotypes (frequency above 0.001) were also detected in blood, a finding suggesting that blood repertoires may reflect thyroid immune responses. In cross-validation, a model built on a 13 V-J signature told ophthalmopathy apart from stable hyperthyroidism with less than 90% sensitivity and around 84% specificity, and in testing the same model reached 80%/75%.

The chain is assembled from TRBV4-2 and TRBJ2-7; the D gene may be TRBD1 or TRBD2, since each aligns over 5 bases. This receptor was taken from a man between 18 and 35 years old with Graves' hyperthyroidism. Sequencing was performed on blood. The DNA sequence is as follows: TGTGCCAGCAGCCAAGATGAAGGGACCGCCTACGAGCAGTACTTC. The resulting protein is CASSQDEGTAYEQYF.